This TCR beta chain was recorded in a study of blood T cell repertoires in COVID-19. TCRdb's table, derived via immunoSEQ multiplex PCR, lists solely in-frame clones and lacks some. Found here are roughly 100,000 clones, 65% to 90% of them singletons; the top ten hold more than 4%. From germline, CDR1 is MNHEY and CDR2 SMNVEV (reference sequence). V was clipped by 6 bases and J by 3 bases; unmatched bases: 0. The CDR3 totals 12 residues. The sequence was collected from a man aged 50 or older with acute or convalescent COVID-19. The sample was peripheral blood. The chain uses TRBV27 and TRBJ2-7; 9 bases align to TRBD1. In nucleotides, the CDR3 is TGTGCCAGCAGGACAGGGGGCTACGAGCAGTACTTC. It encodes CASRTGGYEQYF.